This record looks at one T cell receptor beta chain sequence and its context. These data originate in a study of T cell repertoires in ileal Crohn's disease. Study context: Median disease duration was approximately eight years; about 37% smoked at surgery. Thiopurines (approximately 10) or anti-TNF agents (roughly 17) were given postoperatively to about half.

Repertoires were generated with immunoSEQ multiplex PCR, while TCRdb's copy carries only in-frame clones and drops some. The sample includes about a thousand clones, 83% of them seen just once. Germline CDR1 reads SGHTA; CDR2 reads FQGNSA. The CDR3 extends over 15 amino acids. Trimming removed 2 bases at V and 4 bases at J, with 14 bases between. This TCR was sampled from an adult with Crohn's disease. Specimen: ileal tissue. V gene TRBV7-2 combines with J gene TRBJ1-1; D possibly corresponds to TRBD1 (6 bases). The CDR3 spells CASSLLQGGGTEAFF. CDR3 in DNA: TGTGCCAGCAGCTTACTACAGGGTGGAGGCACTGAAGCTTTCTTT.